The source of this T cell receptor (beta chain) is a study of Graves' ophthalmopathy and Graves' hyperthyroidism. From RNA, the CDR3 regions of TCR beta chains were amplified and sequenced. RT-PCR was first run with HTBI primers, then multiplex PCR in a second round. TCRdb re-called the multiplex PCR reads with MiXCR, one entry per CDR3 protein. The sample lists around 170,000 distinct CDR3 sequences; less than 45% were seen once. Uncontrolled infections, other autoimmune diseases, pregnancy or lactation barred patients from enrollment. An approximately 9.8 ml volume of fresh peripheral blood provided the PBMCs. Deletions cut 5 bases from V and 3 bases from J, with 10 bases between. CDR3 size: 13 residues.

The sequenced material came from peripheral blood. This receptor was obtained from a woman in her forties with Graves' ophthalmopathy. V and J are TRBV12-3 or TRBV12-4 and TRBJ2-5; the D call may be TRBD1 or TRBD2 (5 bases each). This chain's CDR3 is CASSVRGEETQYF. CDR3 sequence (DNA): TGTGCCAGCAGTGTAAGAGGGGAAGAGACCCAGTACTTC.